What follows is one T cell receptor (beta chain) and its context. Its antigen is not known. Version v3.0 of the immunoSEQ assay ran at survey level. Generated by immunoSEQ multiplex PCR, the TCRdb table keeps only in-frame clones and is missing some. The top ten hold about 9% of the sample, which has under 30,000 clones, roughly 90% seen once. About 1-10 million cryopreserved PBMC were held in samples before DNA extraction. These data are taken from a study of long-term antiretroviral therapy in people with HIV. Study-wide results and limits: Blood dates from the mid-2000s to the late 2010s, possibly under older ART regimens.

The source was unsorted PBMCs, collected 1.8 years before starting antiretroviral therapy. The receptor was isolated from a man aged 50-60 years with HIV.

CDR3 sequence (DNA): TGCGCCAGCAGCTTCTACGAGCAGTACTTC. It specifies CASSFYEQYF. This sequence joins TRBV5-1 and TRBJ2-7, with D uncertain. Looked up from germline, CDR1 is SGHRS and CDR2 is YFSETQ. Trimming cost V 2 bases and J 3 bases, with 0 bases left between them. This CDR3 contains 10 residues.